A single sample gave rise to the 27 T cell receptor beta chains below, sequenced in a study of blood T cell repertoires in COVID-19. The data were produced by immunoSEQ multiplex PCR, yet TCRdb's version contains in-frame clones alone and is incomplete. The data show approximately 120,000 clones, 75% to 85% seen once. The specimen sequenced was peripheral blood. Receptors originate from a human donor in a cohort sampled during active COVID-19.

The rearrangement uses TRBV28 and TRBJ1-6; D not certain. This CDR3 contains 13 residues. V lost 10 bases to trimming and J lost 5 bases, with 12 bases between them. The germline CDR1 and CDR2 sequences are MDHEN and SYDVKM. CDR3 residues: CATKKENNSPLHF. CDR3 nucleotides: TGTGCCACCAAAAAAGAGAATAATTCACCCCTCCACTTT.

This chain links TRBV27 with TRBJ1-2, with TRBD1 matching over 8 bases. Germline V gives CDR1 MNHEY, CDR2 SMNVEV (reference sequence). The ends lost 4 bases at V and 8 bases at J; junction bases unmatched: 6. This CDR3 region has 13 residues. This CDR3 is CASSYRTGKGYTF. The CDR3 coding sequence is TGTGCCAGCAGTTACCGGACAGGGAAGGGCTACACCTTC.

This clone was picked up one time. The rearrangement uses TRBV27 and TRBJ2-1, with a weak D call TRBD2 (6 bases). Trimming stripped 3 bases from V and 6 bases from J, with 18 bases between. The CDR3 loop spans 16 amino acids. The germline CDR1 and CDR2 sequences are MNHEY and SMNVEV (reference sequence). In DNA form, the CDR3 reads TGTGCCAGCAGTTTGGTCCTTACGGGGGACCCCAATGAGCAGTTCTTC. This codes for CASSLVLTGDPNEQFF.

V is TRBV6-5 and J is TRBJ2-1; D is ambiguous. V was shortened by 3 bases and J by 0 bases, with 6 bases between the two germline ends. Germline CDR1 reads MNHEY; CDR2 reads SVGAGI. The CDR3 spans 14 residues. The CDR3 protein is CASSYSISYNEQFF. The DNA of the CDR3 is TGTGCCAGCAGTTATTCCATCTCCTACAATGAGCAGTTCTTC.

This rearrangement joins TRBV11-2 to TRBJ1-2, with D tentatively TRBD1 (6 bases). Trimming took 2 bases from V and 3 from J, leaving 10 bases between them. The CDR3 is made up of 14 amino acids. CDR1 is SGHAT, CDR2 FQNNGV, per germline. CDR3 coding DNA: TGTGCCAGCAGCTTATCAGGGGATCACTATGGCTACACCTTC. Its translation is CASSLSGDHYGYTF.

The V call is TRBV19, the J call TRBJ1-4, with no clear D. In germline, CDR1 is LNHDA, CDR2 SQIVND (reference sequence). There are 15 residues in the CDR3. Deletions cut 2 bases from V and 7 bases from J, with 14 bases between. CDR3: CASSIREAMAEKLFF. CDR3 in DNA: TGTGCCAGTAGTATACGTGAGGCGATGGCTGAAAAACTGTTTTTT.

The chain uses TRBV24-1 and TRBJ2-5; the D is unclear. V lost 1 base and J lost 4, with 3 bases in between. The CDR3 has 12 residues. Germline V gene lookup returns CDR1 KGHDR and CDR2 SFDVKD. Here the CDR3 DNA reads TGTGCCACCAGTGATTTCCGAGAGACCCAGTACTTC. As protein: CATSDFRETQYF.

This clone was observed once. This chain links TRBV18 with TRBJ2-2, with 11 bases matching TRBD2. CDR3 size: 17 residues. J gave up 5 bases and V 1 base, and 6 bases lay outside the gene matches. Germline CDR1 and CDR2: KGHSH and LQKENI. This CDR3 is CASSPLAGGPETGELFF. The CDR3 bases are TGTGCCAGCTCACCACTAGCGGGAGGGCCGGAGACCGGGGAGCTGTTTTTT. Combining the CDR3 with reference TRBV18 and TRBJ2-2 gives the whole variable domain NAGVMQNPRHLVRRRGQEARLRCSPMKGHSHVYWYRQLPEEGLKFMVYLQKENIIDESGMPKERFSAEFPKEGPSILRIQQVVRGDSAAYFCASSPLAGGPETGELFFGEGSRLTVL.

The chain carries TRBV10-2 and TRBJ1-1; D remains ambiguous. Trimming shortened V by 1 base and J by 1 base, and 7 bases separated the two germline ends. The CDR3 totals 14 residues. Germline assignment: CDR1 WSHSY and CDR2 SAAADI. CDR3 coding DNA: TGCGCCAGCAGTGAGTGGTTGGCGAACACTGAAGCTTTCTTT. Protein: CASSEWLANTEAFF.

CDR3 in DNA: TGTGCCAGCAGCTTAAACAGCGGGGGTGAGCAGTTCTTC. Translated: CASSLNSGGEQFF. This chain links TRBV7-3 with TRBJ2-1, with TRBD2 matching 8 bases. The J segment lost 9 bases and the V segment lost 1 base, leaving 2 bases of the junction unmatched. CDR3 length: 13 amino acids. In germline, CDR1 is SGHTA, CDR2 FQGTGA.

The sample holds a few counts of this clone. This chain links TRBV7-9 with TRBJ2-7, with 9 bases matching TRBD2. Germline V gives CDR1 SEHNR, CDR2 FQNEAQ (reference sequence). J lost 4 bases, V lost 4 bases, and 5 bases had no gene match. CDR3 size: 14 residues. The CDR3, as DNA: TGTGCCAGCAGCTCCGCGGGAGGGCCTTACGAGCAGTACTTC. It is translated as CASSSAGGPYEQYF.

The V gene is TRBV3-1 (or the pseudogene TRBV3-2), the J gene TRBJ2-3; 13 bases agree with TRBD2. The CDR3 is 17 amino acids. Trimming at V came to 5 bases and at J to 0 bases, leaving 5 bases not matched to a gene. Germline loops: CDR1 LGHDT, CDR2 YNNKEL (reference sequence). Here the CDR3 reads CASSSGTSGTSTDTQYF. DNA of the CDR3: TGTGCCAGCAGCTCCGGGACTAGCGGGACCAGCACAGATACGCAGTATTTT.

This sequence joins TRBV19 and TRBJ2-7, with 9 bases aligning to TRBD1. Per the germline V gene, CDR1 is LNHDA and CDR2 is SQIVND (reference sequence). J lost 1 base, V lost 9 bases, and 10 bases had no gene match. This CDR3 comprises 15 residues. CDR3: CASNPSGTGSYEQYF. The CDR3 DNA follows: TGTGCCAGCAACCCCTCCGGGACAGGGTCCTACGAGCAGTACTTC.

This clone was picked up one time. The V and J genes are TRBV5-1 and TRBJ1-4; possibly TRBD1 for D (6 bases). Germline V gene sequence: CDR1 SGHRS, CDR2 YFSETQ. The CDR3 spans 13 residues. Between the trimmed V and J ends, which lost 2 bases and 11 bases, there was a span of 13 bases. CDR3 loop: CASSFQGLEKLFF. The DNA of the CDR3 is TGCGCCAGCAGCTTCCAGGGGCTGGAGAAACTGTTTTTT.

This sequence joins TRBV20-1 and TRBJ2-7; 9 nucleotides agree with TRBD1. There are 13 residues in the CDR3. The germline CDR1 and CDR2 sequences are DFQATT and SNEGSKA (reference sequence). V trimming: 6 bases; J trimming: 6 bases; junction bases outside the gene matches: 9. This CDR3 is CSASGDRVSEQYF. CDR3 nucleotide sequence: TGCAGTGCGAGTGGGGACAGGGTTTCCGAGCAGTACTTC.

This clone came up a few times. The chain links TRBV5-5 to TRBJ2-3, with 8 bases that match TRBD1. The CDR3 sequence is 16 residues long. CDR1 is SGHKS and CDR2 is YYEKEE in the germline V gene (reference sequence). Trimming at V came to 4 bases and at J to 2 bases, leaving 9 bases not matched to a gene. The CDR3 DNA reads TGTGCCAGCAGCCCCGGGACAGGTTCTTCCACAGATACGCAGTATTTT. It translates to CASSPGTGSSTDTQYF.

The chain carries TRBV5-6 and TRBJ2-1; D uncertain. Germline assignment: CDR1 SGHDT and CDR2 YYEEEE. The CDR3 has 15 amino acids. V lost 2 bases and J 2 bases, leaving 11 bases between the germline ends. This CDR3 reads CASSFERNTYNEQFF. The CDR3 region has the DNA TGTGCCAGCAGCTTCGAGCGAAATACCTACAATGAGCAGTTCTTC.

The chain carries TRBV4-3 and TRBJ2-1, with 8 bases lining up with TRBD1. The junction had 8 bases not matched to a gene; V was cut back by 6 bases and J by 4 bases. Germline CDR1 and CDR2: LGHNA and YSLEER. CDR3 length: 15 residues. In nucleotides, the CDR3 is TGCGCCAGCAGGCCGGACAGGGCTCGTTACAATGAGCAGTTCTTC. This translates into CASRPDRARYNEQFF.

This chain links TRBV6-2 or TRBV6-3 with TRBJ1-2, with a weak D call TRBD1 (6 bases). V was shortened by 0 bases and J by 4 bases, with 12 bases between the two germline ends. CDR3 length: 15 amino acids. Germline V gene data show CDR1 as MNHEY and CDR2 as SVGEGT. The CDR3 spells CASSYSGAVAYGYTF. CDR3 nucleotides: TGTGCCAGCAGTTACTCGGGGGCAGTGGCCTATGGCTACACCTTC.

The chain couples TRBV14 to TRBJ2-7; 8 bases fit TRBD1. CDR3 length: 10 amino acids. In germline, CDR1 is SGHDN, CDR2 FVKESK. The ends lost 6 bases at V and 10 bases at J; junction bases unmatched: 2. For the CDR3, the DNA is TGTGCCAGCAGACAGGGGGACCAGTACTTC. The encoded protein is CASRQGDQYF.

J is TRBJ2-1 and V is TRBV18; 9 nucleotides align to TRBD2. Germline CDR1 and CDR2: KGHSH and LQKENI. V lost 3 bases, J lost 6 bases, and 3 bases stayed unmatched. The CDR3 sequence is 14 residues long. The CDR3 here is CASSPGLALNEQFF. CDR3 nucleotide sequence: TGTGCCAGCTCACCGGGACTAGCCCTCAATGAGCAGTTCTTC.

This chain links TRBV21-1 with TRBJ2-1; the DNA was not compared with TRBD2, the D call given in the table. TRBV21-1 is a pseudogene locus. The CDR3 spans 18 residues. The CDR3 nucleotides read TGTGCCAGCAGCAGGGGACTAGCGGGAGTTCCCTCCTACAATGAGCAGTTCTTC. Translating gives CASSRGLAGVPSYNEQFF.

The chain carries TRBV28 and TRBJ2-7, with 9 bases fitting TRBD2. Germline loops: CDR1 MDHEN, CDR2 SYDVKM. The CDR3 totals 19 residues. The V and J ends lost 4 bases and 3 bases, in that order; junction bases with no gene match: 19. CDR3 loop: CASSSDRGGPSGKHYEQYF. CDR3 in DNA: TGTGCCAGCAGTTCCGACCGAGGGGGGCCTAGCGGGAAGCACTACGAGCAGTACTTC.

A remark on this clone: This CDR3 is also generated by other DNA sequences in the sample. This rearrangement joins TRBV6-5 to TRBJ1-2, with D perhaps matching TRBD1 (6 bases). The CDR3 is 13 amino acids. The germline V gene has CDR1 MNHEY and CDR2 SVGAGI. The V end was cut by 0 bases, the J end by 7 bases, with 9 bases between. The chain's CDR3 is CASSYSGTRGYTF. CDR3 bases: TGTGCCAGCAGTTACTCGGGGACACGTGGCTACACCTTC.

The chain couples TRBV7-8 to TRBJ1-5, with a weak D call TRBD1 (6 bases). Deletions cut 2 bases from V and 2 bases from J, with 22 bases between. Germline V lookup: CDR1 SGHVS, CDR2 FQNEAQ. CDR3 length: 19 residues. CDR3 region: CASSLPPNDRPVGNQPQHF. The CDR3 bases are TGTGCCAGCAGCTTACCCCCCAACGACAGGCCGGTGGGCAATCAGCCCCAGCATTTT.

The V gene is TRBV11-2, the J gene TRBJ2-7; perhaps TRBD1 as D (6 bases). CDR1 is SGHAT, CDR2 FQNNGV, per germline. The CDR3 length is 15 residues. Between the trimmed V and J ends, which lost 5 bases and 2 bases, there was a span of 16 bases. The CDR3: CASSPARGVTYEQYF. CDR3 nucleotides: TGTGCCAGCAGCCCAGCCAGGGGCGTAACCTACGAGCAGTACTTC. Together with reference TRBV11-2 and TRBJ2-7, the CDR3 gives the full variable domain: EAGVAQSPRYKIIEKRQSVAFWCNPISGHATLYWYQQILGQGPKLLIQFQNNGVVDDSQLPKDRFSAERLKGVDSTLKIQPAKLEDSAVYLCASSPARGVTYEQYFGPGTRLTVT.

The rearrangement uses TRBV6-5 and TRBJ1-1; D gene unclear. The CDR3 covers 11 residues. The germline V gene has CDR1 MNHEY and CDR2 SVGAGI. V dropped 7 bases and J dropped 9 bases, with 12 bases sitting between them. The DNA of the CDR3 is TGTGCCAGCAACAACGGGGTGAAAGCTTTCTTT. It translates to CASNNGVKAFF.